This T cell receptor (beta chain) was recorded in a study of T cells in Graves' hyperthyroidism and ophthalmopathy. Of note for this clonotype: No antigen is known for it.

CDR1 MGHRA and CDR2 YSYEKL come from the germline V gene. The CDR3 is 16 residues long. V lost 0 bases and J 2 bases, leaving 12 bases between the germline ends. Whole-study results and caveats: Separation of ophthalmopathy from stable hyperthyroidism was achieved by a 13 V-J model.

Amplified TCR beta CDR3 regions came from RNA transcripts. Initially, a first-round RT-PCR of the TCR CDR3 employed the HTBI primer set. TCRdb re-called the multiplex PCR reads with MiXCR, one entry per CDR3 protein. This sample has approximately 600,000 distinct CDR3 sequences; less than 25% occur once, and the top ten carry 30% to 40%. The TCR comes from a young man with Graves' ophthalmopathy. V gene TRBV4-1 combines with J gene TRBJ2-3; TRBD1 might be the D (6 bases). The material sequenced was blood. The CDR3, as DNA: TGCGCCAGCAGCCAAGACCAGGGGCAGAACACAGATACGCAGTATTTT. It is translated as CASSQDQGQNTDTQYF.